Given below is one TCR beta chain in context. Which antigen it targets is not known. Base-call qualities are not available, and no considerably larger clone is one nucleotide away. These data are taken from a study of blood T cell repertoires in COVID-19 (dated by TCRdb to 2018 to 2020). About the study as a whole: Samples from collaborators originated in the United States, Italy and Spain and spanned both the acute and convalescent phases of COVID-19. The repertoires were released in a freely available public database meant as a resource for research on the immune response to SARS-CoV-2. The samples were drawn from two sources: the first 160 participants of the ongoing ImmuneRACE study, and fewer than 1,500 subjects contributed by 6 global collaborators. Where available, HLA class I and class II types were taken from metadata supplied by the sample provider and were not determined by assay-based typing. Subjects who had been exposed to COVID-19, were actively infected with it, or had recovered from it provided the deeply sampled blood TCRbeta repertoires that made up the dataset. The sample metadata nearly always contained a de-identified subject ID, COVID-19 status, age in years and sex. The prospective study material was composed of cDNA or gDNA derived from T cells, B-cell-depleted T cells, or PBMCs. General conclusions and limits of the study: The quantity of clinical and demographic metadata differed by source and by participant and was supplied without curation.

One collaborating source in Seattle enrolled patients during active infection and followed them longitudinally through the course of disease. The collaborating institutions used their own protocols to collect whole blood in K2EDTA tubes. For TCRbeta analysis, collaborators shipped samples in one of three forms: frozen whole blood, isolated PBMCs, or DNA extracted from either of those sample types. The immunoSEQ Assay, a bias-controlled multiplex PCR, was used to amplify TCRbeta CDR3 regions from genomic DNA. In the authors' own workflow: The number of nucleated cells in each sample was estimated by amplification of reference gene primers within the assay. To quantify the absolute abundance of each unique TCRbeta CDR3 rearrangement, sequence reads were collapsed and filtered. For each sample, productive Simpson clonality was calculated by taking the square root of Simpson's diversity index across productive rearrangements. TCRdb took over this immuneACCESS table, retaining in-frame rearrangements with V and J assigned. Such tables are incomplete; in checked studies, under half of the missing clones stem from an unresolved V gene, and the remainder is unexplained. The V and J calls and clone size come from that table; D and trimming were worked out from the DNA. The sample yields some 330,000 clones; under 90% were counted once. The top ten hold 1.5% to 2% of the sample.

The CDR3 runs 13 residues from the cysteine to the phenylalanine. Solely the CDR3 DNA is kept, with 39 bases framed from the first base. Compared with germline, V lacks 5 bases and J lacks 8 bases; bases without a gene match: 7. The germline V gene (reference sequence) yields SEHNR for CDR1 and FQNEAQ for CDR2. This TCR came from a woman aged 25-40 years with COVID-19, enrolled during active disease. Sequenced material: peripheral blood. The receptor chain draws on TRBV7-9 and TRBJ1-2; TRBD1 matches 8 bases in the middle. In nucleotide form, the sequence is TGTGCCAGCAGCCCATCAGGGGGCTTCGGCTACACCTTC. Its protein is CASSPSGGFGYTF.